The 26 T cell receptor beta chains reported below all come from one sample, sequenced in a study of blood T cell repertoires in COVID-19. Clones were read by immunoSEQ multiplex PCR, and TCRdb kept only the in-frame ones, dropping some. The sample contains more than 55,000 clones, around 77% of which appear only once. Sequenced material: peripheral blood. The receptor set was obtained from a man aged 80 or over with active or convalescent COVID-19.

This rearrangement joins TRBV2 to TRBJ2-7; 10 bases map to TRBD2. The length of the CDR3 is 14 residues. The germline V gene encodes CDR1 SNHLY and CDR2 FYNNEI. V lost 8 bases, J lost 7 bases, and 11 bases stayed unmatched. The DNA of the CDR3 is TGTGCCAGCCTTGGGAGCGGGGGGGCTCGGGAGCAGTACTTC. Encoded protein: CASLGSGGAREQYF.

This chain links TRBV27 with TRBJ2-3; 11 bases match TRBD2. The CDR3 totals 16 residues. Germline V gene lookup returns CDR1 MNHEY and CDR2 SMNVEV (reference sequence). V dropped 4 bases and J dropped 2; count of bases not matched to a gene: 5. The CDR3 nucleotides are TGTGCCAGCAGTTGGGCTAGCGGGGGGATCACAGATACGCAGTATTTT. It encodes CASSWASGGITDTQYF.

The rearrangement uses TRBV2 and TRBJ2-7; TRBD2 agrees at 8 bases. The trim removed 7 bases at V and 5 bases at J, leaving 13 bases unmatched. Germline V lookup: CDR1 SNHLY, CDR2 FYNNEI. This CDR3 is 15 amino acids long. The CDR3 is CASITGGKVFHEQYF. CDR3 sequence (DNA): TGTGCCAGCATAACGGGAGGGAAGGTATTCCACGAGCAGTACTTC.

V and J are TRBV5-5 and TRBJ2-7; 9 nucleotides agree with TRBD1. CDR3 length equals 15 residues. V shed 4 bases, J shed 5 bases, and the junction held 10 bases outside the gene matches. Germline assignment: CDR1 SGHKS and CDR2 YYEKEE (reference sequence). The CDR3 sequence: CASSLTGGEWDEQYF. DNA for the CDR3: TGTGCCAGCAGCCTGACAGGGGGTGAGTGGGACGAGCAGTACTTC.

The rearrangement joins TRBV10-3 to TRBJ2-2; 13 nucleotides line up with TRBD2. CDR3 length: 16 amino acids. Germline-derived CDR1 and CDR2 are ENHRY and SYGVKD. Trimming cost V 5 bases and J 5 bases; bases outside gene matches: 5. The CDR3: CAISWGTSGVTGELFF. In DNA form, the CDR3 reads TGTGCCATCAGTTGGGGGACTAGCGGGGTTACCGGGGAGCTGTTTTTT.

The chain joins TRBV5-6 to TRBJ1-1; 8 bases line up with TRBD1. Germline V lookup: CDR1 SGHDT, CDR2 YYEEEE. J lost 2 bases, V lost 4 bases, and 7 bases had no gene match. The CDR3 covers 15 residues. DNA of the CDR3: TGTGCCAGCAGCCTACTGGACAGGGTTAACACTGAAGCTTTCTTT. Protein: CASSLLDRVNTEAFF.

This clone showed up just once. This chain links TRBV7-8 with TRBJ1-2; TRBD1 matches 7 bases. With 5 bases clipped from V and 4 bases from J, the junction kept 7 bases outside the gene matches. The CDR3 is made up of 14 amino acids. Germline V gene data show CDR1 as SGHVS and CDR2 as FQNEAQ. Written as DNA, the CDR3 is TGTGCCAGCAGCAGATTCCAGGGGGGCTATGGCTACACCTTC. Protein: CASSRFQGGYGYTF. The full variable domain, in which reference TRBV7-8 and TRBJ1-2 provide the parts outside the CDR3, is GAGVSQSPRYKVAKRGQDVALRCDPISGHVSLFWYQQALGQGPEFLTYFQNEAQLDKSGLPSDRFFAERPEGSVSTLKIQRTQQEDSAVYLCASSRFQGGYGYTFGSGTRLTVV.

The table lists this clone with a count of one. The CDR3 here is CASSFGQGSYGYTF. The CDR3 region has the DNA TGTGCCAGCAGCTTCGGTCAGGGAAGTTATGGCTACACCTTC. The rearrangement joins TRBV7-2 to TRBJ1-2, with D perhaps matching TRBD1 (5 bases). The ends were cut back, 3 bases at V and 5 bases at J, with 13 bases in the middle. The CDR3 contains 14 residues. Germline V CDR1 and CDR2: SGHTA, FQGNSA.

This clone has only a few counts. The J gene is TRBJ2-7, the V gene TRBV6-5; weak D call: TRBD1 (5 bases). V was shortened by 0 bases and J by 7 bases, with 13 bases between the two germline ends. The germline V gene encodes CDR1 MNHEY and CDR2 SVGAGI. The CDR3 is made up of 14 amino acids. CDR3 sequence reads: CASSYSLQVEEQYF. Here the CDR3 DNA reads TGTGCCAGCAGTTACTCGTTACAGGTGGAGGAGCAGTACTTC.

The V call is TRBV15, the J call TRBJ1-4, with D hard to call. The CDR3 sequence is 17 residues long. The germline V gene has CDR1 LNHNV and CDR2 YYDKDF (reference sequence). V dropped 0 bases and J dropped 0 bases, with 11 bases sitting between them. The CDR3 protein is CATSRDLGTATNEKLFF. The CDR3 DNA reads as TGTGCCACCAGCAGAGATCTTGGTACAGCAACTAATGAAAAACTGTTTTTT. Variable domain in full (rest from reference TRBV15 and TRBJ1-4): DAMVIQNPRYQVTQFGKPVTLSCSQTLNHNVMYWYQQKSSQAPKLLFHYYDKDFNNEADTPDNFQSRRPNTSFCFLDIRSPGLGDTAMYLCATSRDLGTATNEKLFFGSGTQLSVL.

The chain couples TRBV5-1 to TRBJ2-1; possibly TRBD1 for D (5 bases). V was shortened by 5 bases and J by 5 bases, with 14 bases between the two germline ends. Germline V gene data show CDR1 as SGHRS and CDR2 as YFSETQ. There are 14 residues in the CDR3. The CDR3 here is CASSMGLGHNEQFF. The CDR3 DNA follows: TGCGCCAGCAGTATGGGGCTGGGGCACAATGAGCAGTTCTTC.

This chain joins TRBV6-6 and TRBJ2-7; 11 nucleotides match TRBD1. Germline V gene lookup returns CDR1 MNHNY and CDR2 SVGAGI (reference sequence). V was pared by 2 bases and J by 7 bases, with 4 bases of the junction left unmatched. The CDR3 length is 14 residues. The CDR3 loop is CASSYPGQGGEQYF. For the CDR3, the DNA is TGTGCCAGCAGTTACCCGGGACAGGGGGGAGAGCAGTACTTC.

The V gene is TRBV24-1, the J gene TRBJ1-5, with D maybe TRBD1 (5 bases). This CDR3 is built from 14 residues. Germline CDR1 reads KGHDR; CDR2 reads SFDVKD. The V and J ends lost 9 bases and 2 bases respectively, with 13 bases between them. The CDR3 DNA is TGTGCCACCCTCAGGGTTTTGGGCAATCAGCCCCAGCATTTT. This translates into CATLRVLGNQPQHF.

V usage is TRBV5-1 and J usage is TRBJ1-3, with D possibly TRBD1 on 5 matching bases. This CDR3 contains 15 residues. V was shortened by 4 bases and J by 2 bases, with 13 bases between the two germline ends. Per germline, CDR1 SGHRS and CDR2 YFSETQ. The CDR3 loop is CASSGGTAAGNTIYF. The CDR3 DNA sequence: TGCGCCAGCAGCGGCGGGACCGCCGCTGGAAACACCATATATTTT.

V and J are TRBV6-5 and TRBJ2-1, with D possibly TRBD2 on 7 matching bases. Trimming stripped 2 bases from V and 4 bases from J, with 15 bases between. Germline V gene lookup returns CDR1 MNHEY and CDR2 SVGAGI. This CDR3 has 16 amino acids. The CDR3 loop is CASSYEGGSTYNEQFF. The CDR3 coding sequence is TGTGCCAGCAGTTACGAGGGGGGGTCTACTTACAATGAGCAGTTCTTC.

This chain uses TRBV19 with TRBJ2-1; D is perhaps TRBD2 (6 bases). Deletions cut 2 bases from V and 3 bases from J, with 11 bases between. The V gene's germline CDR1 is LNHDA and CDR2 SQIVND (reference sequence). The CDR3 loop spans 15 amino acids. CDR3 in DNA: TGTGCCAGTAGTATAATAGCGGATAACTACAATGAGCAGTTCTTC. This gives the protein CASSIIADNYNEQFF.

The chain has TRBV4-1 and TRBJ2-7; 9 bases agree with TRBD1. The CDR3 length is 16 residues. CDR1 and CDR2 from the germline V gene are MGHRA and YSYEKL. The V gene end was trimmed by 0 bases and the J gene end by 6 bases; junction bases not matched to a gene: 9. CDR3 bases: TGCGCCAGCAGCCAAGAATTTTTGGGACAGGGTATCGAGCAGTACTTC. Translation: CASSQEFLGQGIEQYF.

The rearrangement uses TRBV19 and TRBJ1-1, with no clear D. Germline CDR1 reads LNHDA; CDR2 reads SQIVND (reference sequence). V was clipped by 1 base and J by 5 bases, with 8 bases between them. The CDR3 consists of 13 residues. The CDR3: CASSIGRETEAFF. CDR3 bases: TGTGCCAGTAGTATAGGAAGAGAGACTGAAGCTTTCTTT.

The rearrangement joins TRBV29-1 to TRBJ2-5, with D perhaps TRBD2 (7 bases). V lost 1 base to trimming and J lost 6 bases, with 15 bases between them. The germline CDR1 and CDR2 sequences are SQVTM and ANQGSEA. The CDR3 contains 14 residues. The CDR3 spells CSVEGGGRIKTQYF. As DNA, the CDR3 is TGCAGCGTTGAAGGGGGGGGGCGCATAAAGACCCAGTACTTC. Drawing the rest from reference TRBV29-1 and TRBJ2-5, the complete variable domain is SAVISQKPSRDICQRGTSLTIQCQVDSQVTMMFWYRQQPGQSLTLIATANQGSEATYESGFVIDKFPISRPNLTFSTLTVSNMSPEDSSIYLCSVEGGGRIKTQYFGPGTRLLVL.

This clone was found once. The V gene is TRBV27, the J gene TRBJ2-3; D is possibly TRBD1 (6 bases). Deletions cut 1 base from V and 14 bases from J, with 13 bases between. Germline CDR1 reads MNHEY; CDR2 reads SMNVEV (reference sequence). The CDR3 length is 12 residues. The CDR3 region is CASSLLQGSWYF. CDR3 DNA sequence: TGTGCCAGCAGTTTATTACAGGGTTCGTGGTATTTT.

CDR3 in amino acids: CASTLQGEAFF. For the CDR3, the DNA is TGTGCCAGCACCTTACAGGGTGAAGCTTTCTTT. This chain links TRBV6-5 with TRBJ1-1, with D possibly being TRBD1 (6 bases). The V and J ends lost 7 bases and 7 bases respectively, with 10 bases between them. The CDR3 sequence is 11 residues long. Germline CDR1 MNHEY, CDR2 SVGAGI.

The V call is TRBV6-6, the J call TRBJ2-7; 10 positions match TRBD2. CDR1 and CDR2 (germline): MNHNY, SVGAGI (reference sequence). The junction had 6 bases not matched to a gene; V was cut back by 4 bases and J by 6 bases. The CDR3 has 14 amino acids. As DNA, the CDR3 is TGTGCCAGCAGTTCCAGCGGGAGGGCCTCCGAGCAGTACTTC. Protein sequence: CASSSSGRASEQYF.

J is TRBJ1-2 and V is TRBV28; 8 bases line up with TRBD1. Germline V gene sequence: CDR1 MDHEN, CDR2 SYDVKM. There are 16 residues in the CDR3. J lost 2 bases, V lost 4 bases, and 9 bases had no gene match. This CDR3 is CASSSPQTGVNYGYTF. The DNA for the CDR3 is TGTGCCAGCAGTTCCCCACAGACAGGGGTGAACTATGGCTACACCTTC.

The rearrangement joins TRBV3-1 (or the pseudogene TRBV3-2) to TRBJ1-1; TRBD1 agrees at 7 bases. J lost 3 bases, V lost 4 bases, and 2 bases had no gene match. Germline V gives CDR1 LGHDT, CDR2 YNNKEL (reference sequence). The CDR3 runs to 13 residues. This CDR3 is CASSRDRDTEAFF. DNA for the CDR3: TGTGCCAGCAGCCGAGACAGGGACACTGAAGCTTTCTTT.

V and J are TRBV6-2 or TRBV6-3 and TRBJ2-2; D call uncertain. Germline CDR1 MNHEY, CDR2 SVGEGT. The CDR3 is made up of 14 amino acids. V was pared by 2 bases and J by 6 bases, with 10 bases between. In DNA form, the CDR3 reads TGTGCCAGCAGTTACGTTTGGGCCGCCGGGGAGCTGTTTTTT. Its translation is CASSYVWAAGELFF.

The chain is built from TRBV19 and TRBJ1-6, with D maybe TRBD1 (6 bases). The V gene lost 4 bases and the J gene lost 5 bases, with 15 bases spanning the gap. The CDR3 extends over 16 amino acids. Germline CDR1 reads LNHDA; CDR2 reads SQIVND (reference sequence). The CDR3, as DNA: TGTGCCAGTAGTAGGCGGGGGGCCGGGGATAATTCACCCCTCCACTTT. Translated, it gives CASSRRGAGDNSPLHF.